This T cell receptor beta chain was recorded in a study of cytomegalovirus exposure and HLA in healthy donors. Overall study results and limits: Analyses of presence/absence relied on an assumption of roughly uniform sequencing depth across donors. When a later analysis compared HLA-associated TCR beta chains with equally common others, the HLA-associated chains turned out to be more clonally expanded and to have lower generation probabilities.

In its sample, this clone was seen a few times. Its antigen is as yet unknown. Healthy bone marrow donors made up the donors. A multiplex PCR was run with 60 Vbeta primers and 13 Jbeta primers. Method: immunoSEQ multiplex PCR; TCRdb's copy keeps in-frame clones and lacks some. The sample lists about 99,000 clones; more than 75% were seen once. The receptor comes from a woman aged 18-29 years in good health and CMV-seropositive. The source material was PBMCs.

The CDR3 is CASSLASNEQFF. CDR3 DNA sequence: TGTGCCAGTTCGCTAGCTTCTAATGAGCAGTTCTTC. The chain is built from TRBV19 and TRBJ2-1; D is possibly TRBD2 (5 bases). V lost 8 bases to trimming and J lost 7 bases, with 12 bases between them. The CDR3 has 12 residues. CDR1 and CDR2 from the germline V gene are LNHDA and SQIVND (reference sequence).